Each of the 17 T cell receptor beta chains below was sequenced from the same sample in a study of early T cells in non-severe SARS-CoV-2 infection. TCRdb re-called the 5' RACE reads with MiXCR, one entry per CDR3 protein. The sample records roughly 110,000 distinct CDR3 sequences, around 10% being singletons. The sample consisted of whole blood. These TCRs come from an adult who was a healthcare worker with PCR-confirmed SARS-CoV-2 infection or an uninfected control (not recorded which).

The chain has TRBV2 and TRBJ1-1, with D perhaps matching TRBD1 (5 bases). V lost 6 bases and J 4 bases, leaving 15 bases between the germline ends. Germline V gives CDR1 SNHLY, CDR2 FYNNEI. This CDR3 comprises 14 residues. CDR3 protein: CASSGHPGSTEAFF. The DNA for the CDR3 is TGTGCCAGCAGCGGTCATCCAGGGAGCACTGAAGCTTTCTTT.

This clonotype turned up a few times. The rearrangement joins TRBV3-1 to TRBJ1-1, with D possibly TRBD1 on 5 matching bases. The CDR3 is 14 residues long. Trimming shortened V by 3 bases and J by 1 base, and 9 bases separated the two germline ends. The V gene's germline CDR1 is LGHDT and CDR2 YNNKEL (reference sequence). Here the CDR3 reads CASSQAGSNTEAFF. The CDR3 DNA reads TGTGCCAGCAGCCAGGCAGGGTCGAACACTGAAGCTTTCTTT.

This clonotype was seen repeatedly, ten times or more. CDR3 loop: CASGSYEQYF. The CDR3 DNA is TGTGCCAGCGGCTCCTACGAGCAGTACTTC. This chain joins TRBV28 and TRBJ2-7; D uncertain. The CDR3 runs 10 residues. V shed 8 bases and J shed 0 bases, with 2 bases lying between them. The V gene's germline CDR1 is MDHEN and CDR2 SYDVKM.

J is TRBJ2-4 and V is TRBV28; D gene ambiguous. This CDR3 region has 14 residues. V was shortened by 5 bases and J by 6 bases, with 14 bases between the two germline ends. Germline-derived CDR1 and CDR2 are MDHEN and SYDVKM. The DNA of the CDR3 is TGTGCCAGCAGTGTGTCGACGGACCCAAACATTCAGTACTTC. It translates to CASSVSTDPNIQYF.

The chain joins TRBV20-1 to TRBJ2-7, with 14 bases identical to TRBD2. With 1 base clipped from V and 5 bases from J, the junction kept 7 bases outside the gene matches. CDR3 length equals 16 residues. Germline assignment: CDR1 DFQATT and CDR2 SNEGSKA (reference sequence). This CDR3 is CSARGTSGRYPHEQYF. In DNA, the CDR3 is TGCAGTGCTAGAGGGACTAGCGGGAGGTATCCCCACGAGCAGTACTTC.

This clonotype was seen many times. The CDR3 loop reads CSVKRGTSYNEQFF. The CDR3, as DNA: TGCAGCGTCAAACGCGGGACATCCTACAATGAGCAGTTCTTC. The rearrangement uses TRBV29-1 and TRBJ2-1; TRBD1 or TRBD2 may be the D gene (6 bases each). V gave up 6 bases and J gave up 1 base, with 13 bases separating them. This CDR3 has 14 amino acids. CDR1 SQVTM and CDR2 ANQGSEA come from the germline V gene.

The J gene is TRBJ2-1, the V gene TRBV6-5; D is unresolved. The ends were cut back, 6 bases at V and 0 bases at J, with 12 bases in the middle. The CDR3 is 15 residues long. Germline V gives CDR1 MNHEY, CDR2 SVGAGI. The CDR3 sequence is CASSFTRPSYNEQFF. The CDR3, as DNA: TGTGCCAGCAGCTTCACCCGACCCTCCTACAATGAGCAGTTCTTC.

This clonotype was seen a handful of times. A much larger clone sits a single nucleotide away, making a read error possible. The chain uses TRBV5-1 and TRBJ2-1; a weak D match, TRBD2 (5 bases). The germline V gene encodes CDR1 SGHRS and CDR2 YFSETQ. CDR3 length equals 15 residues. CDR3 nucleotides: TGCGTCAGCTCGGGGTTGGTGGGAGCCTACAATGAGCAGTTCTTC. Amino acids: CVSSGLVGAYNEQFF.

This clonotype showed up many times. The CDR3 protein is CSARDYDYEQYF. The CDR3 DNA follows: TGCAGTGCTAGAGATTACGACTACGAGCAGTACTTC. The chain combines TRBV20-1 with TRBJ2-7; D remains unclear. Germline lookup yields CDR1 DFQATT and CDR2 SNEGSKA (reference sequence). V was shortened by 0 bases and J by 3 bases, with 6 bases between the two germline ends. CDR3 size: 12 residues.

This clonotype was counted only a few times. The V and J genes are TRBV9 and TRBJ2-5; D not certain. Trimming cost V 3 bases and J 4 bases, with 10 bases left between them. The CDR3 spans 13 residues. Germline V gene lookup returns CDR1 SGDLS and CDR2 YYNGEE. CDR3 region: CASSGGWLETQYF. The CDR3 DNA reads as TGTGCCAGCAGCGGGGGTTGGTTAGAGACCCAGTACTTC.

In its sample, this clonotype was seen a few times. J is TRBJ2-7 and V is TRBV11-1, with 7 bases identical to TRBD2. The CDR3 sequence is 14 residues long. Germline CDR1 reads SGHAT; CDR2 reads FQDESV (reference sequence). The V segment lost 5 bases and the J segment 4 bases; nucleotides outside the gene matches: 8. The CDR3 here is CASSVSGSSYEQYF. In DNA, the CDR3 is TGTGCCAGCAGCGTTAGCGGGTCCTCTTACGAGCAGTACTTC.

Many counts were recorded for this clonotype. The rearrangement joins TRBV20-1 to TRBJ2-3; no reliable D call. V lost 1 base and J lost 4, with 9 bases in between. Germline-derived CDR1 and CDR2 are DFQATT and SNEGSKA (reference sequence). The CDR3 runs to 13 residues. The CDR3: CSARVDHSDTQYF. The CDR3 nucleotides read TGCAGTGCTAGAGTGGACCACTCAGATACGCAGTATTTT.

This clonotype has at least ten counts. The J gene is TRBJ2-7, the V gene TRBV3-1, with D perhaps assigned TRBD1 or TRBD2 (6 bases each). Looked up from germline, CDR1 is LGHDT and CDR2 is YNNKEL (reference sequence). The V end was cut by 1 base, the J end by 2 bases, with 12 bases between. The CDR3 spans 15 residues. The CDR3 region is CASSQAGRGAYEQYF. CDR3 bases: TGTGCCAGCAGCCAAGCAGGAAGGGGGGCCTACGAGCAGTACTTC.

The table lists this clonotype with a few counts. The chain is built from TRBV20-1 and TRBJ1-6, with TRBD1 identical over 7 bases. The CDR3 consists of 13 residues. Germline V gives CDR1 DFQATT, CDR2 SNEGSKA (reference sequence). Trimming at V came to 5 bases and at J to 9 bases, leaving 7 bases not matched to a gene. Here the CDR3 reads CSALRQGRSPLHF. CDR3 DNA sequence: TGCAGTGCTTTACGACAGGGCCGTTCACCCCTCCACTTT.

This clonotype was seen a few times. V usage is TRBV20-1 and J usage is TRBJ2-1; D call uncertain. CDR1 is DFQATT and CDR2 is SNEGSKA in the germline V gene (reference sequence). The CDR3 spans 12 residues. Deletions cut 6 bases from V and 6 bases from J, with 12 bases between. CDR3: CSASILRNEQFF. For the CDR3, the DNA is TGCAGTGCGAGCATTTTACGCAATGAGCAGTTCTTC.

This clonotype showed up just a few times. It is unclear where the CDR3 begins or ends on the DNA, so no DNA is shown, and the CDR3 is as TCRdb lists it. The gene calls are TRBV27 and TRBJ2-3; the table names TRBD1, a call not compared with the DNA. The germline V gene has CDR1 MNHEY and CDR2 SMNVEV (reference sequence). 13 amino acids form the CDR3, both terminal residues included. This chain's CDR3 is CASSWAPGTGGYF.

This chain uses TRBV3-1 with TRBJ1-6; 10 bases agree with TRBD1. The ends lost 4 bases at V and 11 bases at J; junction bases unmatched: 8. Germline V gives CDR1 LGHDT, CDR2 YNNKEL (reference sequence). The CDR3 is made up of 15 amino acids. The CDR3 loop reads CASSPETGGSTPLHF. The CDR3 nucleotides are TGTGCCAGCAGCCCGGAGACAGGGGGCTCAACACCCCTCCACTTT. Combining the CDR3 with reference TRBV3-1 and TRBJ1-6 gives the whole variable domain DTAVSQTPKYLVTQMGNDKSIKCEQNLGHDTMYWYKQDSKKFLKIMFSYNNKELIINETVPNRFSPKSPDKAHLNLHINSLELGDSAVYFCASSPETGGSTPLHFGNGTRLTVT.